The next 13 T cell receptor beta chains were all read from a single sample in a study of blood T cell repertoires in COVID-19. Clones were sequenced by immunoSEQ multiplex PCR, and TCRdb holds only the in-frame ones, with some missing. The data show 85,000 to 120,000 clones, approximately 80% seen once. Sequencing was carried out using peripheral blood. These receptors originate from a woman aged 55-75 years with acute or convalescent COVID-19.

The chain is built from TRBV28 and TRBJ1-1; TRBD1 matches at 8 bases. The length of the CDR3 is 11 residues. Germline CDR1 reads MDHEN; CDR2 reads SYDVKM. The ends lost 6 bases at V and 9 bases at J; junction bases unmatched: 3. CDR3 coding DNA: TGTGCCAGCAGAGGGGACAGGCAAGCTTTCTTT. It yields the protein CASRGDRQAFF.

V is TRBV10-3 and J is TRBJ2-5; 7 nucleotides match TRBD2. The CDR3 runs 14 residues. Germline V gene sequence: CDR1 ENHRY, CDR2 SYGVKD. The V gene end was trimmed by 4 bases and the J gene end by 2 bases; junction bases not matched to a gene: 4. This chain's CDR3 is CAISGWEGQETQYF. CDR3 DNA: TGTGCCATCAGTGGTTGGGAGGGGCAAGAGACCCAGTACTTC.

The DNA of the CDR3 is TGTGCCAGCAGCCGGACGGACAGGAACACTGAAGCTTTCTTT. Amino acid sequence: CASSRTDRNTEAFF. V usage is TRBV3-1 (or the pseudogene TRBV3-2) and J usage is TRBJ1-1; D perhaps matches TRBD1 (6 bases). From germline, CDR1 is LGHDT and CDR2 YNNKEL (reference sequence). V was trimmed by 4 bases and J by 1 base, leaving 10 bases between them. The CDR3 has 14 residues.

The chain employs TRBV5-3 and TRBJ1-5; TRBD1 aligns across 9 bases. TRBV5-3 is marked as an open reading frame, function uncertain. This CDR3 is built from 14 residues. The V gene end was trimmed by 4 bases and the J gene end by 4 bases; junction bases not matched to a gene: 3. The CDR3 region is CARSKGTGNQPQHF. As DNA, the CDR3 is TGTGCCAGAAGCAAAGGGACAGGGAATCAGCCCCAGCATTTT.

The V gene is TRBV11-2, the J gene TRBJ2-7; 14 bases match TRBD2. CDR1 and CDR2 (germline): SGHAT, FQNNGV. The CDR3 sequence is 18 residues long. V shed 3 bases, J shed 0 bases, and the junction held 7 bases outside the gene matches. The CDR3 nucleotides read TGTGCCAGCAGCTTTGGGACTAGCGGGGGCTTAAACTCCTACGAGCAGTACTTC. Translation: CASSFGTSGGLNSYEQYF. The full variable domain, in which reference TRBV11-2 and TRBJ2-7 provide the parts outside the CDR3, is EAGVAQSPRYKIIEKRQSVAFWCNPISGHATLYWYQQILGQGPKLLIQFQNNGVVDDSQLPKDRFSAERLKGVDSTLKIQPAKLEDSAVYLCASSFGTSGGLNSYEQYFGPGTRLTVT.

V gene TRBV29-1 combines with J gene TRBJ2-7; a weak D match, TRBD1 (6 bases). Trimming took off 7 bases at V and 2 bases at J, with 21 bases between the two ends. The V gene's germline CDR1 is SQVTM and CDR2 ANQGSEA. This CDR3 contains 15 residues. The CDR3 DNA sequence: TGCAGCGCCTATCAGGGGAGCAAAGGGACCTACGAGCAGTACTTC. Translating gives CSAYQGSKGTYEQYF.

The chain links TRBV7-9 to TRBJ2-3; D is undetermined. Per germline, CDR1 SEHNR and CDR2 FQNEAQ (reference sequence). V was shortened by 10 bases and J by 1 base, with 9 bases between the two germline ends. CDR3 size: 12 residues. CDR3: CATSEGTDTQYF. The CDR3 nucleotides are TGTGCCACAAGCGAGGGCACAGATACGCAGTATTTT.

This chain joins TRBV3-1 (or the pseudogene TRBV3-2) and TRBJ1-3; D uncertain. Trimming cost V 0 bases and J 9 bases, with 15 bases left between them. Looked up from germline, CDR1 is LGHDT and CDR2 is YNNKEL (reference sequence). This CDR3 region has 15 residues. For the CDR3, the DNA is TGTGCCAGCAGCCAAGATGGTATGGAGGGTGTCACCATATATTTT. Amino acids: CASSQDGMEGVTIYF.

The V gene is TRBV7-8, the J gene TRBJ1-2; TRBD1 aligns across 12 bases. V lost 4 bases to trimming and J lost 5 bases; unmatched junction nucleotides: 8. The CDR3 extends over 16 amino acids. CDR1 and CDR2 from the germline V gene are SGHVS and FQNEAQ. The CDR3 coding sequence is TGTGCCAGCAGCTCCAGGGACAGGGGGCGCGGATATGGCTACACCTTC. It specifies CASSSRDRGRGYGYTF.

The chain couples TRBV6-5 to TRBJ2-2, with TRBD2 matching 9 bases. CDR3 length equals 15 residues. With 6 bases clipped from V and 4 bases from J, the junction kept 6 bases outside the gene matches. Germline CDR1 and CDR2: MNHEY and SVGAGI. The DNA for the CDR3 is TGTGCCAGCAGGGGAGGGACTAGCCTCACCGGGGAGCTGTTTTTT. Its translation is CASRGGTSLTGELFF.

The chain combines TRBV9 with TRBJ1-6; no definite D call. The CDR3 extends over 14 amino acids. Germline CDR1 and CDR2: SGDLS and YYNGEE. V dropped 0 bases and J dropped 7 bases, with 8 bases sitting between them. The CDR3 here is CASSVVAENSPLHF. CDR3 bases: TGTGCCAGCAGCGTAGTGGCGGAAAATTCACCCCTCCACTTT.

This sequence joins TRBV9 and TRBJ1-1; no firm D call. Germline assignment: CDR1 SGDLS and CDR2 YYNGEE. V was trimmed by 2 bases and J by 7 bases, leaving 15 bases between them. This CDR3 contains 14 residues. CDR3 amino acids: CASSVGGWEDEAFF. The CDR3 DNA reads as TGTGCCAGCAGCGTCGGAGGGTGGGAGGATGAAGCTTTCTTT.

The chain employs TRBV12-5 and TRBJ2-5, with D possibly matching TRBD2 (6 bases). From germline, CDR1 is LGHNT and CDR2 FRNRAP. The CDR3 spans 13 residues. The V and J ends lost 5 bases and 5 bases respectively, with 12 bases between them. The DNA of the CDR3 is TGTGCTAGTGGTCAGCTCCGGGGGGAGACCCAGTACTTC. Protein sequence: CASGQLRGETQYF.